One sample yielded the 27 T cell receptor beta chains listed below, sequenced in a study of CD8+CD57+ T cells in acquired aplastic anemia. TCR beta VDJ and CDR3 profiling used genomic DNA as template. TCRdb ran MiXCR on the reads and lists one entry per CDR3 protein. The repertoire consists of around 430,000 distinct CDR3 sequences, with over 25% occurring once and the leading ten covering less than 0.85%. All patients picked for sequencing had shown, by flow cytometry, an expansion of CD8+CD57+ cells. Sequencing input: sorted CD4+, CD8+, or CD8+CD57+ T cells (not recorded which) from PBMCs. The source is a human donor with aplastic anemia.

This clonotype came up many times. The chain's CDR3 is CASSESGSSYNEQFF. The CDR3 DNA reads TGTGCCAGCAGTGAAAGCGGGAGTAGCTACAATGAGCAGTTCTTC. This chain uses TRBV2 with TRBJ2-1, with 8 bases matching TRBD2. Trimming removed 2 bases from V and 3 bases from J; junction bases left unmatched: 3. Germline V gene sequence: CDR1 SNHLY, CDR2 FYNNEI. This CDR3 contains 15 residues.

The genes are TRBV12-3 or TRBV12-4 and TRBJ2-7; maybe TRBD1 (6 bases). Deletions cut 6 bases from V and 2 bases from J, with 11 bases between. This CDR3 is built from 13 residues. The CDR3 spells CASRRTDTYEQYF. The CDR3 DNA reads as TGTGCCAGCAGACGGACAGACACCTACGAGCAGTACTTC.

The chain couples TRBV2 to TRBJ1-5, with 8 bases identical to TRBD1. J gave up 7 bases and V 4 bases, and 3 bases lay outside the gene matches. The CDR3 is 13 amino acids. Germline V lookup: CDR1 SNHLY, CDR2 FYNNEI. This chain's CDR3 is CASSGGTGQPQHF. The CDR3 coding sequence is TGTGCCAGCAGTGGGGGGACAGGCCAGCCCCAGCATTTT.

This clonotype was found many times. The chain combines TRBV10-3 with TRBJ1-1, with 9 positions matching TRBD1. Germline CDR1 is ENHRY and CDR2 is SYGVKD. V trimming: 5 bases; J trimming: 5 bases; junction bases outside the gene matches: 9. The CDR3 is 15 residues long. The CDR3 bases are TGTGCCATCAGTCAACAGGGGGCGCTGGGGACTGAAGCTTTCTTT. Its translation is CAISQQGALGTEAFF.

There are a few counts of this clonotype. The CDR3 reads CSASDRGQGETQYF. The CDR3 DNA reads as TGCAGTGCTAGTGACAGGGGGCAGGGGGAGACCCAGTACTTC. The chain is built from TRBV20-1 and TRBJ2-5; 10 bases map to TRBD1. The CDR3 extends over 14 amino acids. The germline V gene encodes CDR1 DFQATT and CDR2 SNEGSKA (reference sequence). V gave up 3 bases and J gave up 5 bases; unmatched junction bases: 6.

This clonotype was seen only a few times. In DNA form, the CDR3 reads TGTGCCAGCAGCTCAGCCCCGACAGTGAACACTGAAGCTTTCTTT. This translates into CASSSAPTVNTEAFF. V and J are TRBV9 and TRBJ1-1, with D tentatively TRBD1 (5 bases). Trimming removed 4 bases from V and 0 bases from J, with 13 bases in between. CDR1 and CDR2 from the germline V gene are SGDLS and YYNGEE. The CDR3 length is 15 residues.

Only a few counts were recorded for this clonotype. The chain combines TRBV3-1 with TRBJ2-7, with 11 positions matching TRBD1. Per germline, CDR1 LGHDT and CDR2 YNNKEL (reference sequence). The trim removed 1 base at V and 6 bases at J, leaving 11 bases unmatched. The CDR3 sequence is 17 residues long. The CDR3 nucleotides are TGTGCCAGCAGCCAAGTTCCTCTCGGGACAGGGGGAGGCGAGCAGTACTTC. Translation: CASSQVPLGTGGGEQYF.

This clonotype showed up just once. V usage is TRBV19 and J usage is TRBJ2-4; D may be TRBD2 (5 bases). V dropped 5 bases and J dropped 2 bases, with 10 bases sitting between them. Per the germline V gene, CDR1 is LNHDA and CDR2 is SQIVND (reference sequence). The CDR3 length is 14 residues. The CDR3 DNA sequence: TGTGCCAGTAGTGACCGGGGTACCAAAAACATTCAGTACTTC. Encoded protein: CASSDRGTKNIQYF. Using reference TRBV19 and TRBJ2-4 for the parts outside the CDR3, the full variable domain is DGGITQSPKYLFRKEGQNVTLSCEQNLNHDAMYWYRQDPGQGLRLIYYSQIVNDFQKGDIAEGYSVSREKKESFPLTVTSAQKNPTAFYLCASSDRGTKNIQYFGAGTRLSVL.

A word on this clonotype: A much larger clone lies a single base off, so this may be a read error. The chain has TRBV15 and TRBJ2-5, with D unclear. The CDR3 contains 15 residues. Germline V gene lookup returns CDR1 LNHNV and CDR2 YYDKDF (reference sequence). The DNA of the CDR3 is TGTGCCACCAGCAGAGCTCCGGGTCTTCAAGAGACCCAGTGCTTC. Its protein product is CATSRAPGLQETQCF.

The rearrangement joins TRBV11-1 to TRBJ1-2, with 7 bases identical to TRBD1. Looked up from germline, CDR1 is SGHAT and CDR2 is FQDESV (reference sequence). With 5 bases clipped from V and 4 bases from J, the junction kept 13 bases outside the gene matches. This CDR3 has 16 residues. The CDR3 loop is CASSPRPGGEVYGYTF. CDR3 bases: TGTGCCAGCAGCCCCCGGCCAGGGGGAGAAGTCTATGGCTACACCTTC.

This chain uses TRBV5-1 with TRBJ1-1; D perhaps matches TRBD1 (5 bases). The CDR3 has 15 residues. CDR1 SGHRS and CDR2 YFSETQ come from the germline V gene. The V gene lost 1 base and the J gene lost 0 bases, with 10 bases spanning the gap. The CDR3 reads CASSLFTGVNTEAFF. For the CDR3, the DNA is TGCGCCAGCAGCTTGTTTACAGGAGTGAACACTGAAGCTTTCTTT.

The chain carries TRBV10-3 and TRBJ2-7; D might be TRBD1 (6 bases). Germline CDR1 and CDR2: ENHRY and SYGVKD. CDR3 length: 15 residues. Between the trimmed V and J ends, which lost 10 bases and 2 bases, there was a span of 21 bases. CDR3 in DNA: TGTGCCAGCAGACGAGGGACACAAGTTGCCTACGAGCAGTACTTC. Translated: CASRRGTQVAYEQYF.

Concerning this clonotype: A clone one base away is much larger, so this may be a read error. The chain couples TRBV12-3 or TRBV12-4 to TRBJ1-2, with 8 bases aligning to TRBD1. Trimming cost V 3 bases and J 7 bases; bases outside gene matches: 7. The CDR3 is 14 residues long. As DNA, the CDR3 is TGTGCCAGCAGTTTGGCAGGGGGCCTCAGTGGCTACACCTTC. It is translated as CASSLAGGLSGYTF.

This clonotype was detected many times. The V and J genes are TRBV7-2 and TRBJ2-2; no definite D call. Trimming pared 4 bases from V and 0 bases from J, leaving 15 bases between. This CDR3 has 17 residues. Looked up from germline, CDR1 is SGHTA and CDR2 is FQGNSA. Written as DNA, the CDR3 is TGTGCCAGCAGCTCGGCCGGACCGTTCGCGAACACCGGGGAGCTGTTTTTT. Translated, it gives CASSSAGPFANTGELFF.

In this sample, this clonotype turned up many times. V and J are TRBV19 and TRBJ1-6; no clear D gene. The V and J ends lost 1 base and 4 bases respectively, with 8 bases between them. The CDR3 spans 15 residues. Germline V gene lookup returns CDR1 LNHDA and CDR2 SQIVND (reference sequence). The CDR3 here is CASSIVGQYNSPLHF. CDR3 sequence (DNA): TGTGCCAGTAGTATAGTTGGGCAATATAATTCACCCCTCCACTTT. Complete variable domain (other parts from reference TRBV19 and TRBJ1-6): DGGITQSPKYLFRKEGQNVTLSCEQNLNHDAMYWYRQDPGQGLRLIYYSQIVNDFQKGDIAEGYSVSREKKESFPLTVTSAQKNPTAFYLCASSIVGQYNSPLHFGNGTRLTVT.

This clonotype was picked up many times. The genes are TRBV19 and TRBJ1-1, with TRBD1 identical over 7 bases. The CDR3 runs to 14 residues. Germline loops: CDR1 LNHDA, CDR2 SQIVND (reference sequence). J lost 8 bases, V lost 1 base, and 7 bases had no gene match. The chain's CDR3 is CASSIAGDSLEAFF. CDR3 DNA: TGTGCCAGTAGTATAGCCGGGGACAGTCTAGAAGCTTTCTTT.

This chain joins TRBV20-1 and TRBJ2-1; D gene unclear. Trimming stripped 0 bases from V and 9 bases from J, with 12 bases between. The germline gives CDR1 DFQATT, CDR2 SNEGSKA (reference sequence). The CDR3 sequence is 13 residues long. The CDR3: CSARDRRRGEQFF. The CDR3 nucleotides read TGCAGTGCTAGAGATCGGCGCCGTGGTGAGCAGTTCTTC.

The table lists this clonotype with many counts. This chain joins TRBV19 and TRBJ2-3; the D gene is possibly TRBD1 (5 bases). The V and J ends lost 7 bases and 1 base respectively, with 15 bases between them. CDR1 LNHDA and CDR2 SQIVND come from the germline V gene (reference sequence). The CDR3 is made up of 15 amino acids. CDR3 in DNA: TGTGCCAGTAAGCGACAGTTGCGTGGCACAGATACGCAGTATTTT. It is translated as CASKRQLRGTDTQYF.

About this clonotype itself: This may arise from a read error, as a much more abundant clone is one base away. The CDR3 DNA is TGCGCCAGCAGCTCGACAGGGAACAAGGCCTGCGAGCAGTACTTC. It is translated as CASSSTGNKACEQYF. J is TRBJ2-7 and V is TRBV5-1, with 7 bases that match TRBD1. J gave up 6 bases and V 3 bases, and 12 bases lay outside the gene matches. Per germline, CDR1 SGHRS and CDR2 YFSETQ. The CDR3 extends over 15 amino acids.

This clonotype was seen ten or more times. CDR3 amino acids: CSVYLRSGGYRDTQYF. CDR3 sequence (DNA): TGCAGCGTTTATCTAAGGAGCGGGGGGTATAGAGATACGCAGTATTTT. The chain carries TRBV29-1 and TRBJ2-3, with 9 positions matching TRBD2. The germline V gene encodes CDR1 SQVTM and CDR2 ANQGSEA. J gave up 5 bases and V 5 bases, and 14 bases lay outside the gene matches. The CDR3 is 16 amino acids.

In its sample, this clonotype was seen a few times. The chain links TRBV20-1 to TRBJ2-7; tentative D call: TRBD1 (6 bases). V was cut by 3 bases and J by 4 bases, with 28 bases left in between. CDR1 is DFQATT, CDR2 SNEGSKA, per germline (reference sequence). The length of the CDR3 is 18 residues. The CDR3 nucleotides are TGCAGTGCTAGGGGTCGTGAGGGGGAGCTCAGGTTGGGGTACGAGCAGTACTTC. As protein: CSARGREGELRLGYEQYF.

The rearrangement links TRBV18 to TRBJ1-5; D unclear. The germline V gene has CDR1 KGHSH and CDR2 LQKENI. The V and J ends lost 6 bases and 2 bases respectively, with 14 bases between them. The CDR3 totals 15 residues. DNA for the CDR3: TGTGCCAGCTCGTTGAGGAGCCTGGGCAATCAGCCCCAGCATTTT. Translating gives CASSLRSLGNQPQHF.

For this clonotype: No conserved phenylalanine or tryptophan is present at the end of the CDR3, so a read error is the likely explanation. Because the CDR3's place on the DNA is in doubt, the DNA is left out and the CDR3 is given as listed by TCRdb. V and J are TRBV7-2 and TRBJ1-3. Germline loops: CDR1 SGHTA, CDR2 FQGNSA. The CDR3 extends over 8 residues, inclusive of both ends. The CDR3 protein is CASSLYGT.

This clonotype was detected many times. CDR3 coding DNA: TGTGCCAGCAGCCAAATCAACACAAATGGCTACACCTTC. Translation gives CASSQINTNGYTF. This chain joins TRBV14 and TRBJ1-2; D is unclear. Germline V gene data show CDR1 as SGHDN and CDR2 as FVKESK. This CDR3 is built from 13 residues. V gave up 2 bases and J gave up 6 bases, with 10 bases separating them. The full variable domain, its missing parts supplied by reference TRBV14 and TRBJ1-2, is EAGVTQFPSHSVIEKGQTVTLRCDPISGHDNLYWYRRVMGKEIKFLLHFVKESKQDESGMPNNRFLAERTGGTYSTLKVQPAELEDSGVYFCASSQINTNGYTFGSGTRLTVV.

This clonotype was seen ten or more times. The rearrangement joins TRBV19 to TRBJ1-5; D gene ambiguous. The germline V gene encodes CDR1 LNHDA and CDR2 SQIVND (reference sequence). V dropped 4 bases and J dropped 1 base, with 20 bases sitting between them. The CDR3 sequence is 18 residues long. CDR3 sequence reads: CASSTTGSRGKSNQPQHF. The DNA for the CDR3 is TGTGCCAGTAGTACTACCGGCTCTCGAGGGAAGAGCAATCAGCCCCAGCATTTT.

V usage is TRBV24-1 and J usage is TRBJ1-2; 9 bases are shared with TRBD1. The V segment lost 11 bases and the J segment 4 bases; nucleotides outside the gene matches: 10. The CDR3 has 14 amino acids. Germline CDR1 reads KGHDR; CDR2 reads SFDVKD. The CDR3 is CASTQGQGGYGYTF. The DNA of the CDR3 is TGTGCCAGTACCCAGGGACAGGGAGGCTATGGCTACACCTTC.

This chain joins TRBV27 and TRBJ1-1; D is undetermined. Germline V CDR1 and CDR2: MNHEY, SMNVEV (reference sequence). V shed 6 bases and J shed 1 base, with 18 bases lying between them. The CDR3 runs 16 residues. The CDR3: CASRFHTMGTNTEAFF. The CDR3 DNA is TGTGCCAGCAGGTTTCACACAATGGGAACGAACACTGAAGCTTTCTTT.